The sequence of this TCR beta chain was determined in a study of OX40 agonist ivuxolimab in advanced cancers. Clones were read by immunoSEQ multiplex PCR, and TCRdb kept only the in-frame ones, dropping some. Among fewer than 55,000 clones listed, under 90% were seen once. With baseline, cycle 4 day 1, and cycle 7 day 1 as timepoints, blood was sampled. This CDR3 region has 15 residues. CDR1 is MGHRA, CDR2 YSYEKL, per germline. V shed 5 bases and J shed 0 bases, with 14 bases lying between them. The rearrangement uses TRBV4-1 and TRBJ2-7, with D maybe TRBD2 (6 bases). This TCR was sampled from an adult with an advanced solid tumor such as melanoma, head and neck, liver or kidney cancer. This specimen was CD4+ or CD8+ T cells sorted from blood, taken in a trial of the OX40 agonist ivuxolimab. The chain's CDR3 is CASSYRGNPSYEQYF. The DNA of the CDR3 is TGCGCCAGCAGCTACCGGGGGAATCCCTCCTACGAGCAGTACTTC.